This TCR beta chain comes out of a study of T cell changes during pregnancy in multiple sclerosis. Measured with immunoSEQ multiplex PCR; TCRdb has only the in-frame clones, and not every one. This table holds approximately 44,000 clones, 85% to 95% found once. This CDR3 is 20 amino acids long. Germline V gives CDR1 MDHEN, CDR2 SYDVKM. Trimming cost V 4 bases and J 3 bases; bases outside gene matches: 23. This clonotype was obtained from a female donor with multiple sclerosis, enrolled in a pregnancy study. The chain joins TRBV28 to TRBJ2-7; 8 nucleotides line up with TRBD2. The sequencing used CD4+ T cells from peripheral blood mononuclear cells, collected in the third trimester of pregnancy. The chain's CDR3 is CASSSRWAARRDSGVYEQYF. The CDR3 nucleotides are TGTGCCAGCAGTTCTAGGTGGGCTGCGCGGCGGGATAGCGGGGTCTACGAGCAGTACTTC.